This TCR beta chain was retrieved from a study of B cell selection in AIRE deficiency. Points from the study as a whole: Shorter CDR3s marked shared Treg sequences, biased toward few non-templated insertions. Patient Tconv cells held about 31% of Treg sequences shared by healthy donors.

The data were produced by immunoSEQ multiplex PCR, yet TCRdb's version contains in-frame clones alone and is incomplete. Of some 24,000 clones in the sample, about 96% were seen once. Concerning this clone: The target antigen is unknown.

The CDR3 has 13 amino acids. CDR1 is LNHDA and CDR2 is SQIVND in the germline V gene (reference sequence). V lost 7 bases and J lost 3, with 12 bases in between. CD4+CD127+ cells were sorted as the conventional CD4 T cells. Control samples were from healthy, unrelated donors. This TCR was recovered from a human donor in good health. V and J are TRBV19 and TRBJ1-1, with no clear D. Sequenced sample: CD4+CD127+ conventional T cells sorted from PBMCs. CDR3 DNA: TGTGCCAGTACCGGATTAGGCCACACTGAAGCTTTCTTT. It is translated as CASTGLGHTEAFF. Supplemented by reference TRBV19 and TRBJ1-1, the full variable domain reads DGGITQSPKYLFRKEGQNVTLSCEQNLNHDAMYWYRQDPGQGLRLIYYSQIVNDFQKGDIAEGYSVSREKKESFPLTVTSAQKNPTAFYLCASTGLGHTEAFFGQGTRLTVV.